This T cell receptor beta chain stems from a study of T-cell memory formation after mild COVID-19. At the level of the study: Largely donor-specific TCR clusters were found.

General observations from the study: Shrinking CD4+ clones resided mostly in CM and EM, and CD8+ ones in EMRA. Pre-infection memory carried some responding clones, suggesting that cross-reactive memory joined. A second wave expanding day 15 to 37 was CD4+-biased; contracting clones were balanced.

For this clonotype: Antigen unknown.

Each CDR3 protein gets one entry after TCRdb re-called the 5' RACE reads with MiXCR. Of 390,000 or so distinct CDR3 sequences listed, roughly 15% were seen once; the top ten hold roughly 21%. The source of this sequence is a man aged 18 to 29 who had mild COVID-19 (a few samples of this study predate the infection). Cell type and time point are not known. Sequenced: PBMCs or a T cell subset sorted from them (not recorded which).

In DNA, the CDR3 is TGTGCCAGCAGCTCAATCGGCCAAAGTGGAGCTTTCTTT. It is translated as CASSSIGQSGAFF. The V call is TRBV5-4, the J call TRBJ1-1; D uncertain. Trimming stripped 3 bases from V and 10 bases from J, with 16 bases between. Germline loops: CDR1 SGHNT, CDR2 YYREEE (reference sequence). This CDR3 comprises 13 residues. The full variable domain, in which reference TRBV5-4 and TRBJ1-1 provide the parts outside the CDR3, is ETGVTQSPTHLIKTRGQQVTLRCSSQSGHNTVSWYQQALGQGPQFIFQYYREEENGRGNFPPRFSGLQFPNYSSELNVNALELDDSALYLCASSSIGQSGAFFGQGTRLTVV.